The 2 T cell receptor beta chains reported below all come from one sample, sequenced in a study of radiation and T cells in renal cell carcinoma. Clones were sequenced by immunoSEQ multiplex PCR, and TCRdb holds only the in-frame ones, with some missing. The table records around 16,000 clones, around 58% of them present only once. The treatment denotes: treatment-naive control, cytoreductive nephrectomy. The source material was tumor tissue, sampled from a patient whose treatment was nephrectomy without radiotherapy. The receptors originated from a man aged 45-60 years with renal cell carcinoma.

This clone occurred once. V gene TRBV4-2 combines with J gene TRBJ1-4; D unresolved. Germline assignment: CDR1 LGHNA and CDR2 YNFKEQ. This CDR3 is 12 amino acids long. Trimming took 1 base from V and 7 from J, leaving 4 bases between them. The CDR3 region is CASSQAAEKLFF. CDR3 in DNA: TGTGCCAGCAGCCAAGCCGCTGAAAAACTGTTTTTT.

The chain is built from TRBV6-4 and TRBJ2-2; tentatively, D is TRBD1 or TRBD2 (5 bases each). This CDR3 is built from 13 residues. Germline lookup yields CDR1 MRHNA and CDR2 SNTAGT. Deletions cut 4 bases from V and 2 bases from J, with 5 bases between. The chain's CDR3 is CASSGDNTGELFF. DNA of the CDR3: TGTGCCAGCAGTGGGGACAACACCGGGGAGCTGTTTTTT.